A single sample is the source of the 4 T cell receptor beta chains below, sequenced in a study of cytomegalovirus exposure and HLA in healthy donors. Primers: 60 Vbeta forward and 13 Jbeta reverse. TCRdb's copy holds only in-frame clones and misses some; the assay was immunoSEQ multiplex PCR. This table has about 160,000 clones, 80% to 90% appearing once. The sample consisted of PBMCs. These receptors all stem from a woman aged 18-35 years in good health and CMV-seronegative.

This chain joins TRBV18 and TRBJ2-1, with 12 bases lining up with TRBD2. CDR1 KGHSH and CDR2 LQKENI come from the germline V gene. The trim removed 0 bases at V and 7 bases at J, leaving 7 bases unmatched. This CDR3 comprises 17 residues. The CDR3 bases are TGTGCCAGCTCACCACCTAGACTAGCGGGAGCGGGTAATGAGCAGTTCTTC. Protein product: CASSPPRLAGAGNEQFF.

The CDR3 spells CASSQDIYGYTF. In DNA form, the CDR3 reads TGTGCCAGCAGCCAAGACATCTATGGCTACACCTTC. The chain has TRBV4-2 and TRBJ1-2; D unclear. The CDR3 extends over 12 amino acids. The V gene lost 0 bases and the J gene lost 4 bases, with 3 bases spanning the gap. From germline, CDR1 is LGHNA and CDR2 YNFKEQ.

This clone was counted a single time. This rearrangement joins TRBV18 to TRBJ1-4; TRBD1 might be the D (6 bases). Germline V gene data show CDR1 as KGHSH and CDR2 as LQKENI. The V and J ends lost 1 base and 2 bases respectively, with 11 bases between them. This CDR3 is 16 amino acids long. DNA for the CDR3: TGTGCCAGCTCACCACGATTACAGGGTACTAATGAAAAACTGTTTTTT. Protein sequence: CASSPRLQGTNEKLFF.

The chain uses TRBV7-2 and TRBJ2-7, with D perhaps TRBD2 (6 bases). Trimming took off 5 bases at V and 7 bases at J, with 15 bases between the two ends. From germline, CDR1 is SGHTA and CDR2 FQGNSA. The CDR3 extends over 13 amino acids. CDR3 loop: CASSPGTQREQYF. The DNA for the CDR3 is TGTGCCAGCAGCCCTGGGACTCAGAGGGAGCAGTACTTC.